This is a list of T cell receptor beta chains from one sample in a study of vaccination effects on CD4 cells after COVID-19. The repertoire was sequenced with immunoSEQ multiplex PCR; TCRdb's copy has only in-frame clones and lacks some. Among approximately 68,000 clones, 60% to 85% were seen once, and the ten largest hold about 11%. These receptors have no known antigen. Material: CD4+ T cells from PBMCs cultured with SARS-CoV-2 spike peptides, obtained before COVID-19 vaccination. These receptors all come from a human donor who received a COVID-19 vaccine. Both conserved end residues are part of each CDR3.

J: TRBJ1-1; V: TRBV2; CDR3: CASSEMAQPNTEAFF
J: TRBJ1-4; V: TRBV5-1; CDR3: CASSLGPVNEKLFF
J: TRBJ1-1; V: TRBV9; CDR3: CASSVAGQGNTEAFF
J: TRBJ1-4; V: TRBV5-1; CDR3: CASSATGVVNEKLFF
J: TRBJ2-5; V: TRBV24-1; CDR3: CATSRLAGTQYF
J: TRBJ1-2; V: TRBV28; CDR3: CASSPEGYGYTF
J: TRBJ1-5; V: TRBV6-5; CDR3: CASREYTGNQPQHF
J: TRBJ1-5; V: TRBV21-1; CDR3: CASSKDLGWRGLSDRSNQPQHF
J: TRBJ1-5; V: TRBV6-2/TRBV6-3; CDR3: CASSRFTPGNNQPQHF
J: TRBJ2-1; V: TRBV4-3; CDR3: CASSRGTSQLNEQFF
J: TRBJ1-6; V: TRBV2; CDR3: CASSVRNSPLHF
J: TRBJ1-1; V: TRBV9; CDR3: CASSVDGTVNTEAFF
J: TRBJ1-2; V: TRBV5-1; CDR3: CASSFQAGTSNYGYTF
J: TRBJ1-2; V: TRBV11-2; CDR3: CASSRGGGGDYGYTF
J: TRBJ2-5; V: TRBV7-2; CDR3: CASSQRRDRLQETQYF
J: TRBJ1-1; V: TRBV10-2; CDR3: CASSFQGQGAFITEAFF
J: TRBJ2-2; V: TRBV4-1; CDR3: CASSQASAGGPTGELFF
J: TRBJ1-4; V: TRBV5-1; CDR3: CASSPRGQGEKLFF
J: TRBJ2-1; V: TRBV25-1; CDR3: CASSLGRGQGRNEQFF
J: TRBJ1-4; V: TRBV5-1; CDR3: CASSLATNEKLFF
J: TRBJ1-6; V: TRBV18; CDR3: CASSVSGGGSSYNSPLHF
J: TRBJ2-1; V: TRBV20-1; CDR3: CSARLGSEQFF
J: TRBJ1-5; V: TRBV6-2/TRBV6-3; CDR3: CASSYGPGLRPQHF
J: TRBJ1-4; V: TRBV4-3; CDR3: CASSQALWTAGFF
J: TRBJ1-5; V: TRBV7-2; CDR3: CASRSGRGGNQPQHF
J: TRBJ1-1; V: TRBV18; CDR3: CASSTGADTEAFF
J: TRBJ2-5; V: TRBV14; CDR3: CASSQDWQTQYF
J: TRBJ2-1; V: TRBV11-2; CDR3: CASSLRSSYNEQFF
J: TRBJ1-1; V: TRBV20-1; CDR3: CSASRPGGGTEAFF
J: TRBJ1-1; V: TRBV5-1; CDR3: CASSPRQGRTRTEAFF
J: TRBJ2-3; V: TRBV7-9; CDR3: CASSLQTGGDTQYF
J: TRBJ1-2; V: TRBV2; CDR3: CASGWGGSPDF
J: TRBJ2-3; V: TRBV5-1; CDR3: CASSPTGGVSDTQYF
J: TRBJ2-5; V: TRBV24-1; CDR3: CATSDSRQGGETQYF
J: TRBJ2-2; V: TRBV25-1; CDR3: CASSVVAGGTGELFF
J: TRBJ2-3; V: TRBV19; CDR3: CASSIRQFTDTQYF
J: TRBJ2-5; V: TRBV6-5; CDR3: CASSFSRRQETQYF
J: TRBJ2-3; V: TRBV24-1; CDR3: CATSDSPGQGRDTQYF
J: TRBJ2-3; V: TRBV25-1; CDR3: CASSGNRDFTDTQYF
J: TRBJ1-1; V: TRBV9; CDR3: CASSVAMGTEAFF
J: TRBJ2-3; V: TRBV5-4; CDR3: CASSRTSDADTQYF
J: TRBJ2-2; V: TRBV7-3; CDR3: CASSLGLNTGELFF
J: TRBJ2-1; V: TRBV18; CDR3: CASSPGTGTSYNEQFF
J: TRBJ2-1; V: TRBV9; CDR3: CASSTSGGGSYNEQFF
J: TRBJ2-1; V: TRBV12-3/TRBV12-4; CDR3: CASSLRPGFEFF
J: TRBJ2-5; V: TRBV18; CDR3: CASSVSGLQETQYF
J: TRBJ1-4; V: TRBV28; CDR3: CASSLMQGATLEKLFF
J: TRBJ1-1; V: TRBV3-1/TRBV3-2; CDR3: CASSQLETGGTTEAFF
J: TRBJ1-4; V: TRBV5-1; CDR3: CASSLGGAVGEKLFF
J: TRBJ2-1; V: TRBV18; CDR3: CASSQGQGVPYNEQFF
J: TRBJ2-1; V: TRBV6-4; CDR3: CASSVERGSSYNEQFF
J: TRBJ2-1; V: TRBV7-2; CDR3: CASSLVLGAPGEQFF
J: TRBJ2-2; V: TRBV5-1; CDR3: CASSSQRGGFGGELFF
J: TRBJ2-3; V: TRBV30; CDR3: CAWNEGAGTDTQYF
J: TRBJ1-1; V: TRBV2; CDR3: CASTQGVVRNTEAFF
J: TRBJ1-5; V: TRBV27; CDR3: CASSPGVGNQPQHF
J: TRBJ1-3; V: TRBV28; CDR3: CAGGKSGGNTIYF
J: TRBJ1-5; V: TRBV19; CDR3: CATIERPLRGNQPQHF
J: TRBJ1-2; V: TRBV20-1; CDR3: CSAMGAYGYTF